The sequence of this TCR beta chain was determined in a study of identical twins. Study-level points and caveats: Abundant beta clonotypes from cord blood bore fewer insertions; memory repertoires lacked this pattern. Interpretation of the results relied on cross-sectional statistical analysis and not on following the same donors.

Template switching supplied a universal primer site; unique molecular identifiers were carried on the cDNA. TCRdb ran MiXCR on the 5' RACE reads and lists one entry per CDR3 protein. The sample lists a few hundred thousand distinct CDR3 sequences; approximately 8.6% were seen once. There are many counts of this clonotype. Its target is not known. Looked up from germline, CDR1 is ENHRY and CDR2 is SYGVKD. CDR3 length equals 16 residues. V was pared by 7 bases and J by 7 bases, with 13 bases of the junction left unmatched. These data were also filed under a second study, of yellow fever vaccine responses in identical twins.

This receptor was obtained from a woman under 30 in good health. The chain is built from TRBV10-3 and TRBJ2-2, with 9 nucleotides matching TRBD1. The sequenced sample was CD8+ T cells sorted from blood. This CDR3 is CAIIFPGQGFHGELFF. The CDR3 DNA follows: TGTGCCATCATTTTCCCGGGACAGGGCTTTCACGGGGAGCTGTTTTTT.